The clone carrying this TCR beta chain turned up a few times. Its cognate antigen is unknown. Germline CDR1 SGHDT, CDR2 YYEEEE. The ends were cut back, 4 bases at V and 7 bases at J, with 14 bases in the middle. CDR3 length: 13 amino acids. Treatment defined: oral pan-JAK inhibitor, 5-10 mg twice daily. Sorting of CD4+ and CD8+ T cells was performed on PBMCs. This sample was taken from a study of CD8+ T cells in alopecia areata. Looking at the study overall: The SALT score measured affected scalp surface percentage in treated patients. Whole-study results and caveats: A great number of expanded lesional clones endured in scalp and blood during tofacitinib. Scalp data also include sequences from resident alphabeta T cells of normal skin.

RNA extraction was followed by reverse transcription into cDNA, which acted as the sequencing template. The repertoire was sequenced with immunoSEQ multiplex PCR; TCRdb's copy has only in-frame clones and lacks some. The sample lists about 270,000 clones, about 62% occurring once. The rearrangement links TRBV5-6 to TRBJ1-1, with a tentative D call TRBD1 (5 bases). The source material was CD4+ T cells sorted from blood, sampled at roughly week 52, from a patient treated with tofacitinib. The origin of this receptor is a human donor with alopecia areata. This CDR3 reads CASSLPGQNEAFF. The DNA for the CDR3 is TGTGCCAGCAGCCTGCCGGGGCAAAATGAAGCTTTCTTT. Complete variable domain (other parts from reference TRBV5-6 and TRBJ1-1): DAGVTQSPTHLIKTRGQQVTLRCSPKSGHDTVSWYQQALGQGPQFIFQYYEEEERQRGNFPDRFSGHQFPNYSSELNVNALLLGDSALYLCASSLPGQNEAFFGQGTRLTVV.